This entry features one T cell receptor (beta chain) sequence. The data were obtained in a study of blood T cell repertoires in COVID-19. Study at large: T cells, B-cell-depleted T cells, or PBMCs supplied cDNA or gDNA.

Germline CDR1 reads MNHNY; CDR2 reads SVGAGI (reference sequence). The CDR3 runs to 14 residues. V was shortened by 6 bases and J by 1 base, with 10 bases between the two germline ends. Some clones are missing from TCRdb's copy, which holds only in-frame ones; the method was immunoSEQ multiplex PCR. The sample consists of 70,000 to 75,000 clones, about 82% of them appearing once. This TCR was sampled from a woman aged 55 to 70 with acute or convalescent COVID-19. The sequenced material came from peripheral blood. The rearrangement links TRBV6-6 to TRBJ1-3; D remains ambiguous. The CDR3 coding sequence is TGTGCCAGCAGAGAGACAACTTCTGGAAACACCATATATTTT. Its translation: CASRETTSGNTIYF.